The 29 T cell receptor beta chains reported below all come from one sample, sequenced in a study of neurological immune-mediated disorders. TCRdb reprocessed the 5' RACE reads with MiXCR, giving one entry per CDR3 protein. This table has 25,000 or so distinct CDR3 sequences, about 12% appearing once. Material for sequencing was PBMCs. The receptors stem from a man in his sixties in good health.

Judged by abundance, this clonotype is medium-sized. The chain couples TRBV9 to TRBJ2-3; D not resolved. Trimming took 3 bases from V and 3 from J, leaving 17 bases between them. From germline, CDR1 is SGDLS and CDR2 YYNGEE. The CDR3 totals 16 residues. The DNA for the CDR3 is TGTGCCAGCAGCGCCGGTCCCTTACCCGAAACAGATACGCAGTATTTT. Translated: CASSAGPLPETDTQYF.

This clonotype was observed many times. The V and J genes are TRBV29-1 and TRBJ1-1, with a possible D match to TRBD1 (5 bases). Per germline, CDR1 SQVTM and CDR2 ANQGSEA. V lost 7 bases and J 5 bases, leaving 17 bases between the germline ends. This CDR3 comprises 13 residues. The CDR3 here is CSGTQVYRTEAFF. The CDR3, as DNA: TGCAGCGGAACCCAGGTATACAGGACTGAAGCTTTCTTT.

This clonotype was seen only a few times. The gene calls are TRBV10-3 and TRBJ1-1; D is undetermined. CDR1 ENHRY and CDR2 SYGVKD come from the germline V gene. V shed 6 bases and J shed 1 base, with 12 bases lying between them. This CDR3 spans 14 amino acids. The CDR3 loop is CAISREEGNTEAFF. The CDR3 bases are TGTGCCATCAGCCGAGAAGAGGGGAACACTGAAGCTTTCTTT.

This clonotype was counted many times. The V call is TRBV7-2, the J call TRBJ2-1, with unresolved D. Germline V gene data show CDR1 as SGHTA and CDR2 as FQGNSA. V was clipped by 1 base and J by 5 bases, with 9 bases between them. The length of the CDR3 is 14 residues. The CDR3 loop is CASSLVFQNNEQFF. The CDR3 nucleotides are TGTGCCAGCAGCTTAGTGTTTCAAAACAATGAGCAGTTCTTC.

The chain recombines TRBV10-3 with TRBJ2-1; 7 bases map to TRBD1. This CDR3 is built from 17 residues. V dropped 9 bases and J dropped 0; count of bases not matched to a gene: 14. Germline loops: CDR1 ENHRY, CDR2 SYGVKD. CDR3 bases: TGTGCCATTATTGATCGAGTGACAGGGACCTCCTACAATGAGCAGTTCTTC. Translated: CAIIDRVTGTSYNEQFF.

This clonotype was seen many times. The chain combines TRBV5-1 with TRBJ2-1; the D gene is possibly TRBD1 (6 bases). V shed 2 bases and J shed 6 bases, with 9 bases lying between them. Germline lookup yields CDR1 SGHRS and CDR2 YFSETQ. This CDR3 comprises 13 residues. Here the CDR3 DNA reads TGCGCCAGCAGCTTAACAGGGACCAATGAGCAGTTCTTC. This translates into CASSLTGTNEQFF.

This clonotype was counted at least ten times. The V call is TRBV11-3, the J call TRBJ2-1; 11 bases match TRBD2. Germline CDR1 is SGHNT and CDR2 is YENEEA. V lost 0 bases, J lost 0 bases, and 10 bases stayed unmatched. This CDR3 comprises 20 residues. DNA of the CDR3: TGTGCCAGCAGCTTAGAAATCCCCCTAGCGGGAGGACCCTCCTACAATGAGCAGTTCTTC. Protein sequence: CASSLEIPLAGGPSYNEQFF.

This clonotype was counted many times. The chain links TRBV7-6 to TRBJ1-6; D uncertain. V lost 5 bases and J lost 0, with 11 bases in between. The germline gives CDR1 SGHVS, CDR2 FNYEAQ. This CDR3 is built from 16 residues. CDR3 sequence reads: CASSPEVGSYNSPLHF. DNA of the CDR3: TGTGCCAGCAGCCCCGAAGTTGGCTCCTATAATTCACCCCTCCACTTT.

This clonotype showed up many times. This chain connects TRBV5-1 to TRBJ1-5, with 8 positions matching TRBD1. The trim removed 0 bases at V and 7 bases at J, leaving 6 bases unmatched. CDR3 length: 15 residues. The germline CDR1 and CDR2 sequences are SGHRS and YFSETQ. The CDR3 DNA follows: TGCGCCAGCAGCTTGGGGACAGGGATGGGGCAGCCCCAGCATTTT. Its protein product is CASSLGTGMGQPQHF.

This clonotype was observed at least ten times. This chain links TRBV12-3 or TRBV12-4 with TRBJ1-5, with D unclear. The CDR3 length is 15 residues. V lost 1 base and J 2 bases, leaving 9 bases between the germline ends. The CDR3 region is CASSLVAVGNQPQHF. In nucleotides, the CDR3 is TGTGCCAGCAGTTTAGTTGCAGTTGGCAATCAGCCCCAGCATTTT.

There are many counts of this clonotype. The chain has TRBV6-2 or TRBV6-3 and TRBJ2-7; maybe TRBD1 (6 bases). V was clipped by 2 bases and J by 6 bases, with 11 bases between them. CDR1 is MNHEY, CDR2 SVGEGT, per germline. The CDR3 covers 13 residues. The CDR3 coding sequence is TGTGCCAGCAGTTACCCGGACAGCCTCGAGCAGTACTTC. Amino acid sequence: CASSYPDSLEQYF.

This clonotype was observed many times. This sequence joins TRBV7-8 and TRBJ1-5; the D gene is possibly TRBD1 (6 bases). Trimming removed 5 bases at V and 4 bases at J, with 9 bases between. Germline lookup yields CDR1 SGHVS and CDR2 FQNEAQ. The CDR3 runs to 13 residues. The CDR3 nucleotides are TGTGCCAGCAGCAGGACAGAAAATCAGCCCCAGCATTTT. Translated: CASSRTENQPQHF. Full variable domain (missing parts from reference TRBV7-8 and TRBJ1-5): GAGVSQSPRYKVAKRGQDVALRCDPISGHVSLFWYQQALGQGPEFLTYFQNEAQLDKSGLPSDRFFAERPEGSVSTLKIQRTQQEDSAVYLCASSRTENQPQHFGDGTRLSIL.

This clonotype rates as medium-sized. This sequence joins TRBV10-3 and TRBJ1-1, with 9 bases identical to TRBD1. The CDR3 is made up of 14 amino acids. The germline V gene has CDR1 ENHRY and CDR2 SYGVKD. After removal of 6 bases from V and 0 bases from J, the junction contained 2 bases not matched to a gene. For the CDR3, the DNA is TGTGCCATCAGGGGACAGGGTTTGAACACTGAAGCTTTCTTT. Translating it yields CAIRGQGLNTEAFF.

This clonotype was found many times. The chain couples TRBV20-1 to TRBJ1-1, with D possibly matching TRBD1 (5 bases). CDR1 DFQATT and CDR2 SNEGSKA come from the germline V gene (reference sequence). Trimming pared 6 bases from V and 4 bases from J, leaving 18 bases between. The CDR3 is 14 residues long. This CDR3 reads CSAHSDTWSTEAFF. CDR3 DNA: TGCAGTGCCCACTCGGACACCTGGAGCACTGAAGCTTTCTTT.

In its sample, this clonotype was seen many times. The V call is TRBV6-5, the J call TRBJ1-1; TRBD1 matches 11 bases. The CDR3 spans 16 residues. Per the germline V gene, CDR1 is MNHEY and CDR2 is SVGAGI. V lost 0 bases and J lost 10; bases outside the gene matches: 10. CDR3 sequence reads: CASSYSGRTGGAGAFF. The CDR3 bases are TGTGCCAGCAGTTACTCCGGTCGGACAGGGGGCGCGGGAGCTTTCTTT.

The table lists this clonotype with many counts. The chain employs TRBV11-2 and TRBJ1-1, with 9 bases lining up with TRBD1. The J segment lost 0 bases and the V segment lost 8 bases, leaving 10 bases of the junction unmatched. From germline, CDR1 is SGHAT and CDR2 FQNNGV. There are 16 residues in the CDR3. The CDR3 protein is CASGTGTGTVNTEAFF. CDR3 DNA sequence: TGTGCCAGCGGTACCGGGACAGGGACTGTGAACACTGAAGCTTTCTTT.

The chain combines TRBV27 with TRBJ1-1, with no clear D. Trimming cost V 4 bases and J 0 bases, with 6 bases left between them. This CDR3 spans 13 amino acids. In germline, CDR1 is MNHEY, CDR2 SMNVEV (reference sequence). CDR3 sequence reads: CASSSLMNTEAFF. Here the CDR3 DNA reads TGTGCCAGCAGTTCTCTCATGAACACTGAAGCTTTCTTT.

This clonotype was observed many times. This chain links TRBV7-3 with TRBJ2-2; no reliable D call. V lost 8 bases and J lost 5, with 9 bases in between. CDR3 size: 12 residues. Germline lookup yields CDR1 SGHTA and CDR2 FQGTGA. CDR3 coding DNA: TGTGCCAGCGGACGCCGAACCGGGGAGCTGTTTTTT. As protein: CASGRRTGELFF.

CDR3 DNA: TGTGCCAGCTTAGTTGGGACACAGTACAATGAGCAGTTCTTC. Protein product: CASLVGTQYNEQFF. V usage is TRBV7-2 and J usage is TRBJ2-1; D perhaps matches TRBD1 (6 bases). There are 14 residues in the CDR3. Germline values: CDR1 SGHTA, CDR2 FQGNSA. With 8 bases removed from V and 4 bases from J, the gap between germline ends came to 15 bases.

There are many counts of this clonotype. The chain has TRBV2 and TRBJ2-3, with 8 bases fitting TRBD1. CDR3 length: 15 amino acids. Germline CDR1 SNHLY, CDR2 FYNNEI. V gave up 3 bases and J gave up 2 bases; unmatched junction bases: 4. DNA for the CDR3: TGTGCCAGCAGTGACGGCAGGGGGCACACAGATACGCAGTATTTT. Residues: CASSDGRGHTDTQYF.

This clonotype was counted at least ten times. The rearrangement joins TRBV12-3 or TRBV12-4 to TRBJ2-3, with TRBD2 identical over 7 bases. CDR3 length equals 14 residues. Germline trimming cut 2 bases from V and 4 bases from J; bases unmatched to any gene: 3. Here the CDR3 DNA reads TGTGCCAGCAGTTTACAGGCGGGAGCAGATACGCAGTATTTT. Its translation is CASSLQAGADTQYF.

This clonotype has a count of ten or more. This chain uses TRBV21-1 with TRBJ2-5; the D segment call TRBD1 is taken from the table without a DNA check. TRBV21-1 is flagged as a pseudogene. The CDR3 runs to 17 residues. CDR3 loop: CASSTQDRELDAETQYF. CDR3 bases: TGTGCCAGCAGCACCCAAGACCGGGAACTCGATGCCGAGACCCAGTACTTC.

Points on this clonotype: Being one base from a much bigger clone, this may be a read error. The final CDR3 position lacks the conserved phenylalanine or tryptophan, pointing to a likely read error. The chain employs TRBV9 and TRBJ2-1; TRBD1 aligns across 7 bases. V lost 3 bases and J lost 2; bases outside the gene matches: 5. CDR1 is SGDLS and CDR2 is YYNGEE in the germline V gene. The CDR3 extends over 15 amino acids. CDR3 coding DNA: TGTGCCAGCAGCGCCCGGACAGGACCCTACAATGAGCAGTTCATC. It yields the protein CASSARTGPYNEQFI.

The genes are TRBV4-3 and TRBJ2-5, with D possibly being TRBD1 or TRBD2 (5 bases each). The CDR3 contains 17 residues. Trimming shortened V by 0 bases and J by 5 bases, and 19 bases separated the two germline ends. Germline CDR1 and CDR2: LGHNA and YSLEER. CDR3 sequence: CASSQDEGPQDFETQYF. The CDR3 DNA reads TGCGCCAGCAGCCAAGATGAGGGACCCCAAGACTTTGAGACCCAGTACTTC.

In its sample, this clonotype was seen many times. The genes are TRBV20-1 and TRBJ2-1; 13 nucleotides line up with TRBD2. The length of the CDR3 is 18 residues. The V segment lost 1 base and the J segment 4 bases; nucleotides outside the gene matches: 10. Looked up from germline, CDR1 is DFQATT and CDR2 is SNEGSKA (reference sequence). CDR3 region: CSARGSGVLAGGYNEQFF. The CDR3 region has the DNA TGCAGTGCTAGAGGTTCTGGGGTACTAGCGGGAGGGTACAATGAGCAGTTCTTC.

The table lists this clonotype with many counts. The genes are TRBV4-3 and TRBJ2-3, with TRBD2 matching 7 bases. With 4 bases clipped from V and 3 bases from J, the junction kept 4 bases outside the gene matches. This CDR3 contains 14 residues. The V gene's germline CDR1 is LGHNA and CDR2 YSLEER. This chain's CDR3 is CASSRGAGTDTQYF. The CDR3, as DNA: TGCGCCAGCAGCCGAGGAGCGGGAACAGATACGCAGTATTTT.

This clonotype was recorded many times. The chain couples TRBV20-1 to TRBJ2-3; the match to TRBD2 covers 7 bases. Germline V gives CDR1 DFQATT, CDR2 SNEGSKA (reference sequence). The CDR3 is 15 residues long. V shed 6 bases and J 0 bases; nucleotides not matched to a gene: 9. CDR3 in amino acids: CSASGAQLSTDTQYF. The CDR3 coding sequence is TGCAGTGCCAGCGGGGCCCAACTCAGCACAGATACGCAGTATTTT.

This rearrangement joins TRBV12-3 or TRBV12-4 to TRBJ2-6; D ambiguous. The CDR3 has 16 residues. Trimming removed 7 bases at V and 0 bases at J, with 13 bases between. Written as DNA, the CDR3 is TGTGCCAGCACCCAAACCAGATACTCTGGGGCCAACGTCCTGACTTTC. Translated: CASTQTRYSGANVLTF.

This clonotype was found many times. V gene TRBV14 combines with J gene TRBJ2-7, with 8 bases lining up with TRBD1. This CDR3 is built from 16 residues. Germline CDR1 and CDR2: SGHDN and FVKESK. The trim removed 1 base at V and 6 bases at J, leaving 11 bases unmatched. The CDR3 DNA follows: TGTGCCAGCAGCCAAGTGCTGTGGACAGGGACATTCGAGCAGTACTTC. This encodes CASSQVLWTGTFEQYF. Full variable domain (outside the CDR3, taken from reference TRBV14 and TRBJ2-7): EAGVTQFPSHSVIEKGQTVTLRCDPISGHDNLYWYRRVMGKEIKFLLHFVKESKQDESGMPNNRFLAERTGGTYSTLKVQPAELEDSGVYFCASSQVLWTGTFEQYFGPGTRLTVT.